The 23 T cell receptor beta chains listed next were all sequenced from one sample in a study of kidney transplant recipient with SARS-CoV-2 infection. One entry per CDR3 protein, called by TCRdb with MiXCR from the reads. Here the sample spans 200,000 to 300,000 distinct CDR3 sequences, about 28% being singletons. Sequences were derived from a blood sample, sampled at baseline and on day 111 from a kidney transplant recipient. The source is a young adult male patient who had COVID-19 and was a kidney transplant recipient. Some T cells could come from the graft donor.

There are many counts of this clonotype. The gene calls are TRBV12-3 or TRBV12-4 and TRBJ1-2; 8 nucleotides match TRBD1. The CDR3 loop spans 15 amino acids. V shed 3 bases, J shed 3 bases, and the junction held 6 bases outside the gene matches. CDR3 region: CASSFGQGSDYGYTF. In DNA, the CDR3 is TGTGCCAGCAGTTTCGGACAGGGCTCGGACTATGGCTACACCTTC.

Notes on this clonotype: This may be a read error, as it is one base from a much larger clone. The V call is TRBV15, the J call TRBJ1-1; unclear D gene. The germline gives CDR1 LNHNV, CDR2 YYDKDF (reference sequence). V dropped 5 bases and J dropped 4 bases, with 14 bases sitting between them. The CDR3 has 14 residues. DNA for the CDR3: TGTGCCACCAGCGGGCGACCCCTGAGCACTGAAGCTTTCTTT. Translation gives CATSGRPLSTEAFF.

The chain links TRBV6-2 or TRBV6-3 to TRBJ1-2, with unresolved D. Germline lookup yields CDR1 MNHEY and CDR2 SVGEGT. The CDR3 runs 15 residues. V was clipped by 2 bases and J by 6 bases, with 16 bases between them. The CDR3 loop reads CASSYGKGSIDGYTF. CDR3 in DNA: TGTGCCAGCAGTTACGGCAAGGGCAGTATCGATGGCTACACCTTC.

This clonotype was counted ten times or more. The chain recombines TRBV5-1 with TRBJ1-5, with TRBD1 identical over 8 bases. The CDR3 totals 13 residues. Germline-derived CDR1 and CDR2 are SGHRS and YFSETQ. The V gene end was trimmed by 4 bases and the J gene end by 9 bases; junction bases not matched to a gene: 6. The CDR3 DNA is TGCGCCAGCAGCGCCGATACAGGGGGGCCCCAGCATTTT. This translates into CASSADTGGPQHF. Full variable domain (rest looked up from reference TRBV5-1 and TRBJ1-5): KAGVTQTPRYLIKTRGQQVTLSCSPISGHRSVSWYQQTPGQGLQFLFEYFSETQRNKGNFPGRFSGRQFSNSRSEMNVSTLELGDSALYLCASSADTGGPQHFGDGTRLSIL.

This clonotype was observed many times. CDR3 sequence (DNA): TGTGCCAGCAGCGCCGGACAGGGGGCTAGGGCCTACGAGCAGTACTTC. This sequence encodes CASSAGQGARAYEQYF. The chain combines TRBV9 with TRBJ2-7, with 11 nucleotides matching TRBD1. Germline CDR1 is SGDLS and CDR2 is YYNGEE. Losses at the gene ends were 3 bases for V and 2 bases for J; bases not matched to a gene: 7. This CDR3 contains 16 residues.

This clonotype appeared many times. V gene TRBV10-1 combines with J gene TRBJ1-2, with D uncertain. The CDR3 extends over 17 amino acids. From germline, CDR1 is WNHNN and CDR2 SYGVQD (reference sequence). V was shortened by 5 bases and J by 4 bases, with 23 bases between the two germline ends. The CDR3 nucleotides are TGCGCCAGCAGTTACCCTGGAAGATCGCGAAAGACCTATGGCTACACCTTC. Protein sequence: CASSYPGRSRKTYGYTF.

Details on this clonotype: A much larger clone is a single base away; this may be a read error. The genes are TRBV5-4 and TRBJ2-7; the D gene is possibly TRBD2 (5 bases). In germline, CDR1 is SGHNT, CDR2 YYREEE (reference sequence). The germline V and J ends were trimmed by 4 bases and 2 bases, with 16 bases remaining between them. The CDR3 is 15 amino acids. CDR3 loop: CASSLQADFPYEQYF. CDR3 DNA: TGTGCCAGCAGCCTTCAAGCGGATTTCCCCTACGAGCAGTACTTC.

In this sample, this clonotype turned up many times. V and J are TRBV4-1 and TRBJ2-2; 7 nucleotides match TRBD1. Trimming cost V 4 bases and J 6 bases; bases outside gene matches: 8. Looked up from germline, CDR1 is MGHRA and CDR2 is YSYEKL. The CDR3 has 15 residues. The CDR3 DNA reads TGCGCCAGCAGCCCCGGACAGGTTAGCTCCGGGGAGCTGTTTTTT. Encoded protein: CASSPGQVSSGELFF.

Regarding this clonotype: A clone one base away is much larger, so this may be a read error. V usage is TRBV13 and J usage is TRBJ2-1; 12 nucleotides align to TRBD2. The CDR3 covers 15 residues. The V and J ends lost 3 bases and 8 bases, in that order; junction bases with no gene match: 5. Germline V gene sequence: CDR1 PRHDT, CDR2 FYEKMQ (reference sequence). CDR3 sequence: CASSLRTSGADEQFF. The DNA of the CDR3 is TGTGCCAGCAGCTTGAGGACTAGCGGGGCGGATGAGCAGTTCTTC.

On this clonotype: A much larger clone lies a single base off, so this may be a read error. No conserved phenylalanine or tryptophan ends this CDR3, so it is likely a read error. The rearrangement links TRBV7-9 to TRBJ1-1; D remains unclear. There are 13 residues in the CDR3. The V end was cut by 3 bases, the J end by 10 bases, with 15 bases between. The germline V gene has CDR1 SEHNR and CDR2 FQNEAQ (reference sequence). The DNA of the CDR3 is TGTGCCAGCAGCTTCGACTCTCCCCTTGGAGCTTTCCTT. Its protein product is CASSFDSPLGAFL.

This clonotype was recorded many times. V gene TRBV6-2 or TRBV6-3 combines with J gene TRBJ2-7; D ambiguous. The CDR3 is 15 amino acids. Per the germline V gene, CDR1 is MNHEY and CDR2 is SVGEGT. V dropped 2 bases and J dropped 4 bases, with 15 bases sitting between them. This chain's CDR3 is CASSYGRNEKYEQYF. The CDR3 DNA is TGTGCCAGCAGTTACGGTCGCAATGAGAAGTACGAGCAGTACTTC.

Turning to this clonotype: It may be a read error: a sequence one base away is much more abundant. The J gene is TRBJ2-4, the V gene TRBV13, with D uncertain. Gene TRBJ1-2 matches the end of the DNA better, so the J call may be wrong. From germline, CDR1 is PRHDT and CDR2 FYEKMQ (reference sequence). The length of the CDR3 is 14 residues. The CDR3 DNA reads TGTGCCAGCAGCTTGACGACCGGTTACTGTGGCTACACCTTC. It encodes CASSLTTGYCGYTF.

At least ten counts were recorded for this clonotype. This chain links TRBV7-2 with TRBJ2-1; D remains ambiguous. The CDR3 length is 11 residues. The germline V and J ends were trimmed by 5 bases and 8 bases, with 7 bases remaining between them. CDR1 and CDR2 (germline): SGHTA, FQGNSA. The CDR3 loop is CASSPIHEQFF. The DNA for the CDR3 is TGTGCCAGCAGCCCGATCCATGAGCAGTTCTTC. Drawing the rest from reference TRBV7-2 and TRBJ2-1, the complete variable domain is GAGVSQSPSNKVTEKGKDVELRCDPISGHTALYWYRQSLGQGLEFLIYFQGNSAPDKSGLPSDRFSAERTGGSVSTLTIQRTQQEDSAVYLCASSPIHEQFFGPGTRLTVL.

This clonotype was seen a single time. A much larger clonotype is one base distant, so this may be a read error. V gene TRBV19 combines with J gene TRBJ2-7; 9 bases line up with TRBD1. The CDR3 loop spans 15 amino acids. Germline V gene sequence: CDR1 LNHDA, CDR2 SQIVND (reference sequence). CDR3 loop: CASSIKGTGTYGQYF. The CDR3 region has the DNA TGTGCCAGTAGTATTAAGGGGACAGGGACCTACGGGCAGTACTTC.

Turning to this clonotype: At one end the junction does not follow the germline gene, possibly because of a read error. This CDR3 is CASSQVPTSGGSSSTNTQYF. The CDR3, as DNA: TGTGCCAGCAGCCAAGTCCCGACTAGCGGGGGGTCCTCAAGCACAAATACGCAGTATTTT. The chain recombines TRBV4-2 with TRBJ2-3, with TRBD2 matching over 13 bases. The CDR3 has 20 residues. Germline CDR1 is LGHNA and CDR2 is YNFKEQ.

The CDR3 region is CASSCGVELGKTYGYTF. DNA of the CDR3: TGTGCCAGCAGTTGCGGGGTAGAACTGGGAAAGACCTATGGCTACACCTTC. This chain links TRBV25-1 with TRBJ1-2; D not certain. This CDR3 has 17 residues. V gave up 5 bases and J gave up 4 bases, with 23 bases separating them. Germline V lookup: CDR1 MGHDK, CDR2 SYGVNS.

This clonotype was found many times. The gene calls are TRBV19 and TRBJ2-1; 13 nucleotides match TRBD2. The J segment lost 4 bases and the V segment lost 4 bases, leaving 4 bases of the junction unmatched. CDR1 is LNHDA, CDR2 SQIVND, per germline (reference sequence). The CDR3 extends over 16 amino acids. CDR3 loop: CASSSILAGGYNEQFF. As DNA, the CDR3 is TGTGCCAGTAGTAGCATACTAGCGGGAGGGTACAATGAGCAGTTCTTC. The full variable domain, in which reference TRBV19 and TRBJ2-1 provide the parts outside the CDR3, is DGGITQSPKYLFRKEGQNVTLSCEQNLNHDAMYWYRQDPGQGLRLIYYSQIVNDFQKGDIAEGYSVSREKKESFPLTVTSAQKNPTAFYLCASSSILAGGYNEQFFGPGTRLTVL.

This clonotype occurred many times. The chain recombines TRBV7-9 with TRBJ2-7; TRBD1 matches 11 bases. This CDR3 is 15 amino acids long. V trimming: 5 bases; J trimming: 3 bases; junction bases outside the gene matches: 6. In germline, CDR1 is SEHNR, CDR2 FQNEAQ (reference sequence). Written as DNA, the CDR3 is TGTGCCAGCAGCCTGGGACAGGGGGTTGGCTACGAGCAGTACTTC. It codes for CASSLGQGVGYEQYF. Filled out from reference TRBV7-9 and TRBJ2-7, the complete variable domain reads DTGVSQNPRHKITKRGQNVTFRCDPISEHNRLYWYRQTLGQGPEFLTYFQNEAQLEKSRLLSDRFSAERPKGSFSTLEIQRTEQGDSAMYLCASSLGQGVGYEQYFGPGTRLTVT.

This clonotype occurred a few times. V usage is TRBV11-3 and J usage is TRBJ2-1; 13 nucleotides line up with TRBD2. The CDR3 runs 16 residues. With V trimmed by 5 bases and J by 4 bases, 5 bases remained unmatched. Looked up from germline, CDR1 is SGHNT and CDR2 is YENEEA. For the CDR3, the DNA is TGTGCCAGCAGCCGTGGGACTAGCGGGGTTTACAATGAGCAGTTCTTC. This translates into CASSRGTSGVYNEQFF.

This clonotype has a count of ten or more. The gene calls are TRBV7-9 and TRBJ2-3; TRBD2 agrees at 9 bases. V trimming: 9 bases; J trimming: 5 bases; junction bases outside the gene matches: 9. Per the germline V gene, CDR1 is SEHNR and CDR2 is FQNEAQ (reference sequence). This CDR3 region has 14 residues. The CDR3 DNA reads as TGTGCCAGGAGTAGCGGGAGCGGAAAAGATACGCAGTATTTT. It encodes CARSSGSGKDTQYF. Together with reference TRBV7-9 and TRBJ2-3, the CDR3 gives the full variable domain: DTGVSQNPRHKITKRGQNVTFRCDPISEHNRLYWYRQTLGQGPEFLTYFQNEAQLEKSRLLSDRFSAERPKGSFSTLEIQRTEQGDSAMYLCARSSGSGKDTQYFGPGTRLTVL.

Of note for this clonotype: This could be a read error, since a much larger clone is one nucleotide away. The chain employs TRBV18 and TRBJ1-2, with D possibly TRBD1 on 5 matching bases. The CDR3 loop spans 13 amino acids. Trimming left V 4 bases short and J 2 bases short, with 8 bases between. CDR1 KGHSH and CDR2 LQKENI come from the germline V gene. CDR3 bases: TGTGCCAGCTCACAGGGGAGGAACTATGGCTACACCTTC. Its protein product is CASSQGRNYGYTF.

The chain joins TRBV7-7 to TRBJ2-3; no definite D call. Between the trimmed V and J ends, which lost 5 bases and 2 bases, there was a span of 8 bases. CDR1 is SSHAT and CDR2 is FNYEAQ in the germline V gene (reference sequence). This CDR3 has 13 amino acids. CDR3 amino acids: CASSDEPTDTQYF. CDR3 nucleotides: TGTGCCAGCAGCGATGAACCCACAGATACGCAGTATTTT.

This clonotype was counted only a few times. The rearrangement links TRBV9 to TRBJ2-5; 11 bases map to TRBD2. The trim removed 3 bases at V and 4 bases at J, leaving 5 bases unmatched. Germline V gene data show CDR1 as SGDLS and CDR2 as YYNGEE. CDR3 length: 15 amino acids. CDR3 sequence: CASSGTSGFLETQYF. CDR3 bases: TGTGCCAGCAGCGGGACTAGCGGGTTTTTAGAGACCCAGTACTTC.